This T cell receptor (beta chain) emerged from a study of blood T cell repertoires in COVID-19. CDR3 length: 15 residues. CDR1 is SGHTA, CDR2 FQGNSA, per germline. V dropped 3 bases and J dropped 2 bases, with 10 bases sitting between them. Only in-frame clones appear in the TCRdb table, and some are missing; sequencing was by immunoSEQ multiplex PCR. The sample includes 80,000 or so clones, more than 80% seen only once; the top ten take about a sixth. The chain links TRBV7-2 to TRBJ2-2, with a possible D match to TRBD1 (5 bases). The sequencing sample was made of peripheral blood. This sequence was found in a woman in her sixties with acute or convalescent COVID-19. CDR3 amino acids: CASSLLQGNTGELFF. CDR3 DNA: TGTGCCAGCAGCTTGCTTCAGGGTAACACCGGGGAGCTGTTTTTT. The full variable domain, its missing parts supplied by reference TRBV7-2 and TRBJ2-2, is GAGVSQSPSNKVTEKGKDVELRCDPISGHTALYWYRQSLGQGLEFLIYFQGNSAPDKSGLPSDRFSAERTGGSVSTLTIQRTQQEDSAVYLCASSLLQGNTGELFFGEGSRLTVL.